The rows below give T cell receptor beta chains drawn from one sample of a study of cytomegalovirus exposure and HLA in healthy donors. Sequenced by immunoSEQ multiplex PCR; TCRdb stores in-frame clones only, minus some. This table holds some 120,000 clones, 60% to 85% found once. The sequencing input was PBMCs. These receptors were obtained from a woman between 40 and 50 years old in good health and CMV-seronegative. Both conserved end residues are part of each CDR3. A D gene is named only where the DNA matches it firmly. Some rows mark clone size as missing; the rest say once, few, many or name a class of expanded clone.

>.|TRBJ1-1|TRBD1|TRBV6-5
CASSYETGGTEAFF
TGTGCCAGCAGTTACGAGACAGGGGGTACTGAAGCTTTCTTT
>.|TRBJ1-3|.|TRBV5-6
CASSPETGDRNTIYF
TGTGCCAGCAGCCCGGAGACAGGCGACCGGAACACCATATATTTT
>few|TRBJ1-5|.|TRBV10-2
CASSDGGGQPQHF
TGCGCCAGCAGTGATGGGGGAGGGCAGCCCCAGCATTTT
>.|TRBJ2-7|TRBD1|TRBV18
CASSPVGTGGYEQYF
TGTGCCAGCTCACCGGTTGGGACAGGGGGCTACGAGCAGTACTTC
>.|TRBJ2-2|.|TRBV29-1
CSVVATGELFF
TGCAGCGTTGTGGCCACCGGGGAGCTGTTTTTT
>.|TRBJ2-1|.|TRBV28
CASSSLAASSYNEQFF
TGTGCCAGCAGTTCTCTAGCAGCGAGCTCCTACAATGAGCAGTTCTTC
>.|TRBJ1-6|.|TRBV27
CASSLQGWNSPLHF
TGTGCCAGCAGTTTACAGGGTTGGAATTCACCCCTCCACTTT
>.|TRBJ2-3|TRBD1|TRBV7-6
CASSRGQGLTDTQYF
TGTGCCAGCAGCCGGGGACAGGGTTTAACAGATACGCAGTATTTT
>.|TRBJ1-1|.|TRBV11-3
CASSSRGGNTEAFF
TGTGCCAGCAGCTCAAGGGGGGGGAACACTGAAGCTTTCTTT
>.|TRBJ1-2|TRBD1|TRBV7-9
CASSFPLAGGYGYTF
TGTGCCAGCAGCTTTCCACTGGCAGGGGGCTATGGCTACACCTTC
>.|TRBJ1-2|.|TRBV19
CASRWGVGYTF
TGTGCCAGTAGATGGGGGGTCGGCTACACCTTC
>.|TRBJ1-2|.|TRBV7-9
CASSLSGGYTF
TGTGCCAGCAGCTTATCGGGTGGCTACACCTTC
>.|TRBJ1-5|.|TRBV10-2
CASKTALNQPQHF
TGCGCCAGTAAGACAGCGCTCAATCAGCCCCAGCATTTT
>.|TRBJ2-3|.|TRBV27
CASSLFSYFMGAKNTDTQYF
TGTGCCAGCAGTTTATTTAGCTATTTTATGGGGGCAAAAAACACAGATACGCAGTATTTT
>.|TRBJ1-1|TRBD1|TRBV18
CASSLEQGWGAEAFF
TGTGCCAGCTCACTAGAACAGGGGTGGGGCGCTGAAGCTTTCTTT
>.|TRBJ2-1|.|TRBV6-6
CASSYTGTYPYNEQFF
TGTGCCAGCAGTTACACCGGGACTTACCCTTACAATGAGCAGTTCTTC
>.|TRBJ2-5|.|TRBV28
CASSSSRGTDEETQYF
TGTGCCAGCAGCTCCTCCCGCGGGACAGATGAAGAGACCCAGTACTTC
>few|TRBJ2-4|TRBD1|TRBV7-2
CASSRGQSTNIQYF
TGTGCCAGCAGCCGGGGACAGTCGACAAACATTCAGTACTTC
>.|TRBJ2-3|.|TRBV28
CASSFGGSTDTQYF
TGTGCCAGCAGTTTTGGAGGGAGCACAGATACGCAGTATTTT
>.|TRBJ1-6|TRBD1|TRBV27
CASSFDRESYNSPLHF
TGTGCCAGCAGTTTTGACAGGGAATCCTATAATTCACCCCTCCACTTT
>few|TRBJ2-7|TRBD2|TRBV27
CASSFHGRAIGNEQYF
TGTGCCAGCAGTTTTCACGGGAGGGCCATAGGGAACGAGCAGTACTTC
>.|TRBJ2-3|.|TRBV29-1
CSVTAHRQYF
TGCAGCGTTACTGCCCATAGGCAGTATTTT
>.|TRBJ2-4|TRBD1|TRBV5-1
CASSTGQENSQYF
TGCGCCAGCAGCACGGGACAGGAAAACAGTCAGTACTTC
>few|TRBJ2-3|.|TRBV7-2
CASSSFTDTQYF
TGTGCCAGCAGCTCTTTCACAGATACGCAGTATTTT
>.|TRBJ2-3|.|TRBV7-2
CASSSTIGTDTQYF
TGTGCCAGCAGCTCCACAATCGGCACAGATACGCAGTATTTT
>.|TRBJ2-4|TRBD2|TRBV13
CASSPLRRAGGEYSQYF
TGTGCCAGCAGTCCCCTGAGACGAGCGGGGGGCGAGTACAGTCAGTACTTC
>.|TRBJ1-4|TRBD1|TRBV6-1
CASSDDRGGVREKLFF
TGTGCCAGCAGTGACGACAGGGGAGGAGTTAGGGAAAAACTGTTTTTT
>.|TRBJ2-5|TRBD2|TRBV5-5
CASSSGLAKETQYF
TGTGCCAGCAGCTCGGGACTAGCTAAAGAGACCCAGTACTTC
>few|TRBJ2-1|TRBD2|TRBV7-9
CSSSRPASGSSYNEQFF
TGTTCCAGCAGCCGACCGGCTAGCGGGAGCTCCTACAATGAGCAGTTCTTC
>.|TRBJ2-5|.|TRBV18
CASSPPNTGQETQYF
TGTGCCAGCTCACCACCGAATACAGGTCAAGAGACCCAGTACTTC
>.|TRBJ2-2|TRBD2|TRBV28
CASSSRLAGDTGELFF
TGTGCCAGCAGTTCCCGACTAGCGGGAGACACCGGGGAGCTGTTTTTT
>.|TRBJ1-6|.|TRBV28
CASRLWTDYNSPLHF
TGTGCCAGCAGACTGTGGACAGACTATAATTCACCCCTCCACTTT
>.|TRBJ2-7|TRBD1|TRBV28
CASSFQGARDEQYF
TGTGCCAGCAGTTTCCAGGGGGCGCGGGACGAGCAGTACTTC
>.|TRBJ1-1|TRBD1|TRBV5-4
CASSLPGTENTEAFF
TGTGCCAGCAGCTTACCCGGGACAGAGAACACTGAAGCTTTCTTT
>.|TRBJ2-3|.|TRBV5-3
CARSLAVAGGQGHTDTQYF
TGTGCCAGAAGCTTGGCCGTAGCGGGAGGACAGGGGCACACAGATACGCAGTATTTT
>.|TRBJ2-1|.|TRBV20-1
CSASAYNEQFF
TGCAGTGCTAGCGCCTACAATGAGCAGTTCTTC
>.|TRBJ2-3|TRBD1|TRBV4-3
CASSQRTGRDWGTDTQYF
TGCGCCAGCAGCCAGCGGACAGGGCGGGATTGGGGCACAGATACGCAGTATTTT
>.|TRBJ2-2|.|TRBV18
CASSRQGGSTGELFF
TGTGCCAGCTCACGACAGGGAGGCAGCACCGGGGAGCTGTTTTTT
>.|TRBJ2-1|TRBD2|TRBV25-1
CASSDLAGGSYEQFF
TGTGCCAGCAGTGACCTAGCGGGAGGGTCCTATGAGCAGTTCTTC
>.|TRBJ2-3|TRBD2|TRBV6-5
CTSSYSAGGGTDTQYF
TGTACCAGCAGTTACTCGGCGGGAGGAGGGACAGATACGCAGTATTTT
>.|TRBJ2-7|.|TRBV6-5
CASSDLMGSSYEQYF
TGTGCCAGCAGCGACCTTATGGGGAGCTCCTACGAGCAGTACTTC
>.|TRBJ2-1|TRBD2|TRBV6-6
CASSGTSIEQFF
TGTGCCAGCAGCGGGACTAGCATTGAGCAGTTCTTC
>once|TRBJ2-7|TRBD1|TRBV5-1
CASSLGTGPVHEQYF
TGCGCCAGCAGCTTGGGGACAGGGCCCGTCCACGAGCAGTACTTC
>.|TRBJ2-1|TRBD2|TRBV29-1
CSVSGLVVDNEQFF
TGCAGCGTTTCGGGACTAGTGGTAGACAATGAGCAGTTCTTC
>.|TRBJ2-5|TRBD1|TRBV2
CASSLTTGGDQETQYF
TGTGCCAGCAGTCTAACGACAGGGGGGGACCAAGAGACCCAGTACTTC
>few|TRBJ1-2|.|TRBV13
CASSLGGAYGYTF
TGTGCCAGCAGCTTGGGCGGGGCCTATGGCTACACCTTC
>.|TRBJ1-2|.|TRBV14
CASSQIPLHGYTF
TGTGCCAGCAGCCAAATTCCACTTCACGGCTACACCTTC
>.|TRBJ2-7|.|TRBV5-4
CASSRQDQGEQYF
TGTGCCAGCAGCCGACAGGACCAGGGGGAGCAGTACTTC
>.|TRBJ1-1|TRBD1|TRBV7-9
CASSTGEGARTEAFF
TGTGCCAGCAGCACGGGCGAGGGGGCACGCACTGAAGCTTTCTTT